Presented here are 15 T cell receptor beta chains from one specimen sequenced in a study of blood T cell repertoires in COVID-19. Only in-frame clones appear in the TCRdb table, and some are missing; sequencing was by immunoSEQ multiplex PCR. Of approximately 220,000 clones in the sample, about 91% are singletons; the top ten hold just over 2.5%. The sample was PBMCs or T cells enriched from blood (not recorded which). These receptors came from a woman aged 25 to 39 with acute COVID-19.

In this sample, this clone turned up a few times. Here the CDR3 reads CASSSWRGQVNGYTF. The DNA for the CDR3 is TGTGCCAGCAGTTCTTGGAGGGGGCAGGTTAATGGCTACACCTTC. The chain employs TRBV11-2 and TRBJ1-2; 7 nucleotides line up with TRBD1. The CDR3 has 15 residues. The germline CDR1 and CDR2 sequences are SGHAT and FQNNGV. The J segment lost 6 bases and the V segment lost 6 bases, leaving 13 bases of the junction unmatched.

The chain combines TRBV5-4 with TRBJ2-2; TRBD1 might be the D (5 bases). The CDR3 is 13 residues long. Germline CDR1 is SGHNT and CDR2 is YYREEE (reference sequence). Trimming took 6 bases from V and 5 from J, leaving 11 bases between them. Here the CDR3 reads CASNSGLTGELFF. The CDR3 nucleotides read TGTGCCAGCAACTCAGGGTTGACCGGGGAGCTGTTTTTT.

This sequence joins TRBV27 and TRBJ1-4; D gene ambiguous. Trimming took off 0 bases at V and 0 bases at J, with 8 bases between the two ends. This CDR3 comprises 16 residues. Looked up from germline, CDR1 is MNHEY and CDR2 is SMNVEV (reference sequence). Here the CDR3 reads CASSLSQLATNEKLFF. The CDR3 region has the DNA TGTGCCAGCAGTTTATCACAGCTTGCAACTAATGAAAAACTGTTTTTT. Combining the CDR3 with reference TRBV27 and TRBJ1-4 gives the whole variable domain EAQVTQNPRYLITVTGKKLTVTCSQNMNHEYMSWYRQDPGLGLRQIYYSMNVEVTDKGDVPEGYKVSRKEKRNFPLILESPSPNQTSLYFCASSLSQLATNEKLFFGSGTQLSVL.

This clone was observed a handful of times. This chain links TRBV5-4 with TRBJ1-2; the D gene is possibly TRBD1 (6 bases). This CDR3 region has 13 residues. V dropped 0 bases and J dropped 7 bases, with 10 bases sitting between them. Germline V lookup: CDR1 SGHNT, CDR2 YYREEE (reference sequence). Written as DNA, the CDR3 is TGTGCCAGCAGCTTGGAGACAGGCCCTGGCTACACCTTC. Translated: CASSLETGPGYTF.

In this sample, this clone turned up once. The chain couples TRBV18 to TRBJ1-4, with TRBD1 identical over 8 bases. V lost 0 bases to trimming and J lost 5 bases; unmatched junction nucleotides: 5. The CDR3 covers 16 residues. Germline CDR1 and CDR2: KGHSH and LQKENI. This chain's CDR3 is CASSPPPGGTNEKLFF. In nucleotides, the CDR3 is TGTGCCAGCTCACCACCCCCAGGGGGCACCAATGAAAAACTGTTTTTT.

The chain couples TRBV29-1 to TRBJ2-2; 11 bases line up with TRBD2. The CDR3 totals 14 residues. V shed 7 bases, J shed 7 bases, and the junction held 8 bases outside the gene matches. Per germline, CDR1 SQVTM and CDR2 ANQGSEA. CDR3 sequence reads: CSAQTSGEVGELFF. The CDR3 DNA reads TGCAGCGCACAGACTAGCGGGGAGGTCGGGGAGCTGTTTTTT.

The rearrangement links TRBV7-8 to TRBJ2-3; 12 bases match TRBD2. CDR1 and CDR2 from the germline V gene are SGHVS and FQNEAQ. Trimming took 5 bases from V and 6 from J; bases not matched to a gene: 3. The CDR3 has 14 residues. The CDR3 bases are TGTGCCAGCAGCCCTAGCGGGGGGGTGGATACGCAGTATTTT. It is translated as CASSPSGGVDTQYF.

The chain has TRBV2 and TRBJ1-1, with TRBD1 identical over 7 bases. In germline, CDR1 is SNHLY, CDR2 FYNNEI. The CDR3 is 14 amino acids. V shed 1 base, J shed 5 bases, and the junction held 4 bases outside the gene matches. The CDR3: CASSEEGAGTEAFF. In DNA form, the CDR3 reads TGTGCCAGCAGTGAAGAGGGGGCTGGTACTGAAGCTTTCTTT.

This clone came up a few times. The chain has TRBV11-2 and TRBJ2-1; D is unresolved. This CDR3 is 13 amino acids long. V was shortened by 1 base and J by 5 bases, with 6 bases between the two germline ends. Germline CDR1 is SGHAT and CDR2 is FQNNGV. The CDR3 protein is CASSLGQNNEQFF. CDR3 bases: TGTGCCAGCAGCTTAGGGCAGAACAATGAGCAGTTCTTC.

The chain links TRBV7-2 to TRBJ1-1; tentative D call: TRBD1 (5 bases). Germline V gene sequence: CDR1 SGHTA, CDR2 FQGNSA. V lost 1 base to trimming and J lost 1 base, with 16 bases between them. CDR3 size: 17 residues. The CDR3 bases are TGTGCCAGCAGCTTAGTTTTCCAGGGTTGGGAGAACACTGAAGCTTTCTTT. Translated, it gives CASSLVFQGWENTEAFF.

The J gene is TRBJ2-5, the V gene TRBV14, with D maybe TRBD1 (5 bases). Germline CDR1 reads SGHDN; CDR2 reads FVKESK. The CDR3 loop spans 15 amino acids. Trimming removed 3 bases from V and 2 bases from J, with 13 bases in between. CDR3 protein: CASSQFGQGQETQYF. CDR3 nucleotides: TGTGCCAGCAGCCAGTTCGGGCAGGGACAAGAGACCCAGTACTTC.

The CDR3 is CASSEGGVATNEKLFF. The CDR3 DNA sequence: TGTGCCAGCAGTGAAGGGGGCGTTGCAACTAATGAAAAACTGTTTTTT. The V call is TRBV25-1, the J call TRBJ1-4, with D possibly being TRBD1 (6 bases). In germline, CDR1 is MGHDK, CDR2 SYGVNS. V was shortened by 2 bases and J by 0 bases, with 10 bases between the two germline ends. The CDR3 runs 16 residues.

The CDR3 nucleotides are TGTGCCAGTAGTAGGGGGACAGCTCTTCCCTATGGCTACACCTTC. It yields the protein CASSRGTALPYGYTF. This chain joins TRBV19 and TRBJ1-2, with TRBD1 matching 7 bases. J gave up 4 bases and V 4 bases, and 9 bases lay outside the gene matches. The CDR3 runs to 15 residues. Germline CDR1 is LNHDA and CDR2 is SQIVND (reference sequence). Full variable domain (rest looked up from reference TRBV19 and TRBJ1-2): DGGITQSPKYLFRKEGQNVTLSCEQNLNHDAMYWYRQDPGQGLRLIYYSQIVNDFQKGDIAEGYSVSREKKESFPLTVTSAQKNPTAFYLCASSRGTALPYGYTFGSGTRLTVV.

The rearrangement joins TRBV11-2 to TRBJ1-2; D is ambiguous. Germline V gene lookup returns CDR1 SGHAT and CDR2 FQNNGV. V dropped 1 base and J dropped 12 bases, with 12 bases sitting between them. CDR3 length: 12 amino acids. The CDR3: CASSLVRGGHTF. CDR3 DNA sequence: TGTGCCAGCAGCTTAGTCCGGGGAGGGCACACCTTC.

CDR3: CASSYAPPPPGGMNTEAFF. CDR3 DNA: TGTGCCAGCAGTTACGCACCTCCCCCTCCAGGGGGAATGAACACTGAAGCTTTCTTT. The J gene is TRBJ1-1, the V gene TRBV6-2 or TRBV6-3; 7 bases are a match to TRBD1. The CDR3 runs 19 residues. With 2 bases clipped from V and 0 bases from J, the junction kept 15 bases outside the gene matches. Germline CDR1 reads MNHEY; CDR2 reads SVGEGT.